This T cell receptor (beta chain) was identified during a study of T-cell reconstitution after alpha-beta-depleted transplantation in children. Construction of the TCRbeta library involved unique molecular identifiers. Each CDR3 protein is one row after TCRdb ran MiXCR on the PCR reads. The table lists around 490,000 distinct CDR3 sequences, about an eighth of them singletons. The germline CDR1 and CDR2 sequences are DFQATT and SNEGSKA (reference sequence). Trimming removed 0 bases at V and 2 bases at J, with 12 bases between. The CDR3 loop spans 15 amino acids. This clonotype has only a few counts. The chain couples TRBV20-1 to TRBJ2-3, with unresolved D. Sequencing was performed on PBMCs, mostly from graft donor cells, taken 180 days after TCRalphabeta/CD19-depleted stem cell transplant. The source is a female patient aged 2-15 years who had a stem cell transplant for aplastic anemia, so the T cells may come from the graft donor. CDR3 in amino acids: CSARDRRPSTDTQYF. CDR3 nucleotides: TGCAGTGCTAGAGATCGCCGTCCGTCCACAGATACGCAGTATTTT.